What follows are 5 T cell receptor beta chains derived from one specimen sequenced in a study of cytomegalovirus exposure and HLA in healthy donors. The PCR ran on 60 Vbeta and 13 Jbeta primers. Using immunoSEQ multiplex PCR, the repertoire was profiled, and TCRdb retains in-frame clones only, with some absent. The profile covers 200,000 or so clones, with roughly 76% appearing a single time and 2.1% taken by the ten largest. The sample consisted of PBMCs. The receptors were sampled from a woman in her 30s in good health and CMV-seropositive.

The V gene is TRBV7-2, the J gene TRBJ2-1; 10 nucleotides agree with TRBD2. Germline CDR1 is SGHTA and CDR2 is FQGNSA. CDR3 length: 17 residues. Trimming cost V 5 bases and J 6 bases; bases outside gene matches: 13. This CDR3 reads CASSQSSGGVGGNEQFF. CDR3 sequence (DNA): TGTGCCAGCAGCCAGTCGAGCGGGGGGGTCGGCGGCAATGAGCAGTTCTTC. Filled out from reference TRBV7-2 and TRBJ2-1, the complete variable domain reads GAGVSQSPSNKVTEKGKDVELRCDPISGHTALYWYRQSLGQGLEFLIYFQGNSAPDKSGLPSDRFSAERTGGSVSTLTIQRTQQEDSAVYLCASSQSSGGVGGNEQFFGPGTRLTVL.

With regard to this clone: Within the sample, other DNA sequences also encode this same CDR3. This chain's CDR3 is CASSPGTGYEQYF. CDR3 DNA: TGTGCCAGCTCACCGGGGACTGGATACGAGCAGTACTTC. The chain links TRBV18 to TRBJ2-7, with a possible D match to TRBD2 (6 bases). From germline, CDR1 is KGHSH and CDR2 LQKENI. The V and J ends lost 3 bases and 4 bases respectively, with 10 bases between them. This CDR3 comprises 13 residues.

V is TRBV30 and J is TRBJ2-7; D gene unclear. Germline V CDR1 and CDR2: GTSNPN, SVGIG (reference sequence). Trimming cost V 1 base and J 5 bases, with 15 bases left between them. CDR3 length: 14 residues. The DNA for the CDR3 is TGTGCCTGGAGTGCTGACTGGGTTAAGGACGAGCAGTACTTC. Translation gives CAWSADWVKDEQYF.

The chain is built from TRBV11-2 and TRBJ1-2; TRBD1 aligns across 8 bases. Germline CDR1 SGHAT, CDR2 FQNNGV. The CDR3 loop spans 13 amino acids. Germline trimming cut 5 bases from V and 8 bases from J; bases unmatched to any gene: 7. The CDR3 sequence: CASSRDRGVGYTF. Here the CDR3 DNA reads TGTGCCAGCAGCCGAGACAGGGGTGTGGGCTACACCTTC. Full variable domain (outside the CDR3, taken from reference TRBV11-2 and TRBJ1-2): EAGVAQSPRYKIIEKRQSVAFWCNPISGHATLYWYQQILGQGPKLLIQFQNNGVVDDSQLPKDRFSAERLKGVDSTLKIQPAKLEDSAVYLCASSRDRGVGYTFGSGTRLTVV.

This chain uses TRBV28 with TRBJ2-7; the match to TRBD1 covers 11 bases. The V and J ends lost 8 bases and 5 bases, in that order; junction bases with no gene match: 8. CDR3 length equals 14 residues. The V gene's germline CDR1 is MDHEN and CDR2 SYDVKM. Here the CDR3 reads CASVDRGPTHEQYF. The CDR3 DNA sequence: TGTGCCAGCGTGGACAGGGGGCCCACCCACGAGCAGTACTTC.